The clone carrying this TCR beta chain was counted a few times. The germline CDR1 and CDR2 sequences are ENHRY and SYGVKD. The ends were cut back, 6 bases at V and 7 bases at J, with 15 bases in the middle. CDR3 size: 13 residues. The data were taken from a study of blood T cells in healthy people across ages. A J-beta primer mix and a sample-barcoded 5' primer were used in a second PCR of about 7 to 11 cycles. TCRdb processed the 5' RACE reads anew with MiXCR; each CDR3 protein has one entry. The sample carries approximately 780,000 distinct CDR3 sequences, roughly 26% recorded once. The same specimen was also included in a second study, on T cells of mothers and their children. That study adds: Whatever RNA was extracted went entirely into cDNA synthesis, at about 1.6 ug per 15 ul.

The sample consisted of blood. The chain has TRBV10-3 and TRBJ1-2, with a possible D match to TRBD1 (5 bases). This clonotype originated in a boy aged 10-17 years in good health. The CDR3 nucleotides are TGTGCCATCAGAGGTACAGAAGGGGCTGGCTACACCTTC. This gives the protein CAIRGTEGAGYTF.